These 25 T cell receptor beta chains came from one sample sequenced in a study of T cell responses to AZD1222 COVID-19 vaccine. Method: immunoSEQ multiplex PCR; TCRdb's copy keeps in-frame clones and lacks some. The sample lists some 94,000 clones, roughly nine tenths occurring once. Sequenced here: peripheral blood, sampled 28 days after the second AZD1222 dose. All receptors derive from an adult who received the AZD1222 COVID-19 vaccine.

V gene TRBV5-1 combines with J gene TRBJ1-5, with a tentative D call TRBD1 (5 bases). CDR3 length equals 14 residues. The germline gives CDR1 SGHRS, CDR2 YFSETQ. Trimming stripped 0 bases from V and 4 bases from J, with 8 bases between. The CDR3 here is CASSLGEGNQPQHF. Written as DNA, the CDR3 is TGCGCCAGCAGCTTGGGAGAGGGGAATCAGCCCCAGCATTTT.

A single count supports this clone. Written as DNA, the CDR3 is TGCGCCAGCAGCCAAGGGACAGGGGTCGTCTACGAGCAGTACTTC. Its translation: CASSQGTGVVYEQYF. The chain has TRBV4-3 and TRBJ2-7; TRBD1 matches at 9 bases. Germline V gene data show CDR1 as LGHNA and CDR2 as YSLEER. V dropped 1 base and J dropped 3; count of bases not matched to a gene: 4. CDR3 size: 15 residues.

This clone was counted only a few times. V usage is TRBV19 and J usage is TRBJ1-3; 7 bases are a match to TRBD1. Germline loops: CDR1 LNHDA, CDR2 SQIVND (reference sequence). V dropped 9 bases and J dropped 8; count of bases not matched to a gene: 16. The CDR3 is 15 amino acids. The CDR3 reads CASARGDRVRDTIYF. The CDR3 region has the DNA TGTGCCAGCGCTCGAGGAGACAGGGTCAGAGACACCATATATTTT. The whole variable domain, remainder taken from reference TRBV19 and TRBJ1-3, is DGGITQSPKYLFRKEGQNVTLSCEQNLNHDAMYWYRQDPGQGLRLIYYSQIVNDFQKGDIAEGYSVSREKKESFPLTVTSAQKNPTAFYLCASARGDRVRDTIYFGEGSWLTVV.

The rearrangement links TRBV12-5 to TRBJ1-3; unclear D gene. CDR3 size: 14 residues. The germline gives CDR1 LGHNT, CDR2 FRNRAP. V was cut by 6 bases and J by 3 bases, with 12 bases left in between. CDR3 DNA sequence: TGTGCTAGTGGCCCAGGCTCTAGTGGAAACACCATATATTTT. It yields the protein CASGPGSSGNTIYF.

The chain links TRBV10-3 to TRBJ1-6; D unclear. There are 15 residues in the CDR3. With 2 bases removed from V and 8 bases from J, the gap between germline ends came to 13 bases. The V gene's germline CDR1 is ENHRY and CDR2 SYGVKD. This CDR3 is CAISEDPINDSPLHF. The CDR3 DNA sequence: TGTGCCATCAGTGAGGACCCTATAAATGATTCACCCCTCCACTTT.

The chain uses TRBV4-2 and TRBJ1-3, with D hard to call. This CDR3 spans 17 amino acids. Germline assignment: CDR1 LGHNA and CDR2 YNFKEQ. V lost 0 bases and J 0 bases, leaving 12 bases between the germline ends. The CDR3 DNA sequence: TGTGCCAGCAGCCAAGATAGTGGCTTCCCCTCTGGAAACACCATATATTTT. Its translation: CASSQDSGFPSGNTIYF.

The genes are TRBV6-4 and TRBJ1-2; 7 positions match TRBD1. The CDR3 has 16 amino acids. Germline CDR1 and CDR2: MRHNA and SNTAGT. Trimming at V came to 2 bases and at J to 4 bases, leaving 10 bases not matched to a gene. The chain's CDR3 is CASSDQTQGDLYGYTF. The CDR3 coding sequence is TGTGCCAGCAGTGACCAGACGCAGGGGGATCTCTATGGCTACACCTTC.

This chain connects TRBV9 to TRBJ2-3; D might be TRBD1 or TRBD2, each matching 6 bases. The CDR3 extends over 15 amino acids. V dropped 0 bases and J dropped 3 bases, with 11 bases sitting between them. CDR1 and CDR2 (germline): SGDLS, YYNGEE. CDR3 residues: CASSVGGAGTDTQYF. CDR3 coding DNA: TGTGCCAGCAGCGTAGGGGGGGCAGGGACAGATACGCAGTATTTT.

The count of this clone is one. The CDR3, as DNA: TGTGCCAGCAGCGTTGGGAGCTCCTATAATTCACCCCTCCACTTT. Protein product: CASSVGSSYNSPLHF. The chain carries TRBV9 and TRBJ1-6; D is unclear. The CDR3 has 15 residues. Trimming left V 2 bases short and J 0 bases short, with 6 bases between. The germline CDR1 and CDR2 sequences are SGDLS and YYNGEE.

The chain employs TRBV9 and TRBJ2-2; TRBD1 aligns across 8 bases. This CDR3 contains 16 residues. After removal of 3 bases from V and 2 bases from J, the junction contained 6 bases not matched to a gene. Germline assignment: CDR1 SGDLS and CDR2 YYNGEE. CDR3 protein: CASSGRTGINTGELFF. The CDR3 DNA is TGTGCCAGCAGCGGAAGGACAGGGATTAACACCGGGGAGCTGTTTTTT.

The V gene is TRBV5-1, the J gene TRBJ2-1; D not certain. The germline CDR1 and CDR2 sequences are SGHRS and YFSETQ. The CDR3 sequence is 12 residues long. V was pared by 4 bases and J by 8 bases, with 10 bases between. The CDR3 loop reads CASSLLHDEQFF. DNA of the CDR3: TGCGCCAGCAGCCTCCTGCACGATGAGCAGTTCTTC.

The CDR3 protein is CASTLGQGNSPLHF. DNA for the CDR3: TGTGCCAGCACCCTGGGACAGGGGAATTCACCCCTCCACTTT. J is TRBJ1-6 and V is TRBV28, with TRBD1 matching over 10 bases. Germline CDR1 is MDHEN and CDR2 is SYDVKM. The CDR3 extends over 14 amino acids. After removal of 7 bases from V and 7 bases from J, the junction contained 4 bases not matched to a gene.

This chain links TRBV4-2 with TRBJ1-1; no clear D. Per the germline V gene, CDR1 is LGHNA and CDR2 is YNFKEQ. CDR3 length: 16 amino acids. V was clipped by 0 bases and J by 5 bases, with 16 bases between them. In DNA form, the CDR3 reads TGTGCCAGCAGCCAAGATCTTATGGTGAGTCGGACTGAAGCTTTCTTT. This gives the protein CASSQDLMVSRTEAFF.

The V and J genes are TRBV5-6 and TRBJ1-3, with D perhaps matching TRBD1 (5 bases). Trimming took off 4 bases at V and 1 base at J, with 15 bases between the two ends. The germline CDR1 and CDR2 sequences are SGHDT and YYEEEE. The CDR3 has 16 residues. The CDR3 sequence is CASSPTFGTSGNTIYF. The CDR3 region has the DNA TGTGCCAGCAGCCCTACCTTTGGGACTTCTGGAAACACCATATATTTT.

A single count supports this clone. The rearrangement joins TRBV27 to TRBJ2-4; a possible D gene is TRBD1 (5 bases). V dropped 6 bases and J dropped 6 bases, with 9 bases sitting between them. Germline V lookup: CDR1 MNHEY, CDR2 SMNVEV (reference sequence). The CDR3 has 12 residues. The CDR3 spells CASSLRGNIQYF. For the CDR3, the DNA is TGTGCCAGCAGCCTTAGGGGAAACATTCAGTACTTC.

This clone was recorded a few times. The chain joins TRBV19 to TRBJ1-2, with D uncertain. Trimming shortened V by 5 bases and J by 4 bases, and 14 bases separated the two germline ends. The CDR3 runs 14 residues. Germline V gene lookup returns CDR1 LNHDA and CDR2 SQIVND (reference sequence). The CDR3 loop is CASSSSGNTYGYTF. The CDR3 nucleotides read TGTGCCAGTAGTTCGTCCGGGAATACCTATGGCTACACCTTC.

In DNA, the CDR3 is TGCAGCGTTCTGGGGGGTTTGGATGAAAAACTGTTTTTT. This encodes CSVLGGLDEKLFF. The J gene is TRBJ1-4, the V gene TRBV29-1; perhaps TRBD1 as D (5 bases). Trimming took 5 bases from V and 6 from J, leaving 13 bases between them. CDR3 size: 13 residues. The germline V gene has CDR1 SQVTM and CDR2 ANQGSEA.

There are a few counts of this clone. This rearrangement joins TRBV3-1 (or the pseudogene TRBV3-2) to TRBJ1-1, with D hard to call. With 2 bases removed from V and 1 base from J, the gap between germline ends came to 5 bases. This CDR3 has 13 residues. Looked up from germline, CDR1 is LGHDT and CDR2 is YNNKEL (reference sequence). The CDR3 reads CASSQMGNTEAFF. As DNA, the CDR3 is TGTGCCAGCAGCCAAATGGGGAACACTGAAGCTTTCTTT.

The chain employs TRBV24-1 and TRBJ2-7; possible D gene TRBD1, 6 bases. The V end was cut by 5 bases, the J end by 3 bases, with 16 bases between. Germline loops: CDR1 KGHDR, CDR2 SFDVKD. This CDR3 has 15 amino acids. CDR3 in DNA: TGTGCCACCAGTGCCGGGACATTAAGTTTCTACGAGCAGTACTTC. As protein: CATSAGTLSFYEQYF.

The chain's CDR3 is CASSEQGMNTEAFF. The CDR3 region has the DNA TGCGCCAGCAGTGAGCAGGGAATGAACACTGAAGCTTTCTTT. This sequence joins TRBV10-2 and TRBJ1-1, with D perhaps matching TRBD1 (5 bases). CDR1 is WSHSY and CDR2 is SAAADI in the germline V gene. CDR3 length equals 14 residues. V was cut by 2 bases and J by 0 bases, with 7 bases left in between.

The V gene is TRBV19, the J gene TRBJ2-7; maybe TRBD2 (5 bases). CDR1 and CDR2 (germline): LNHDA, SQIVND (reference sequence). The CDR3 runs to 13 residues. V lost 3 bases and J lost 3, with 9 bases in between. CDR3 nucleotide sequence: TGTGCCAGTAGTATGGGCGGAGGCTACGAGCAGTACTTC. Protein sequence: CASSMGGGYEQYF.

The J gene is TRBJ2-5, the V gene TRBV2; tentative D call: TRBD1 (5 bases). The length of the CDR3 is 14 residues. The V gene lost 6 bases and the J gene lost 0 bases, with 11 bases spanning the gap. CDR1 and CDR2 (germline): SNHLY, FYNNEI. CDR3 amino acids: CASSYQGYQETQYF. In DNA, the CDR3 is TGTGCCAGCAGCTACCAGGGCTACCAAGAGACCCAGTACTTC.

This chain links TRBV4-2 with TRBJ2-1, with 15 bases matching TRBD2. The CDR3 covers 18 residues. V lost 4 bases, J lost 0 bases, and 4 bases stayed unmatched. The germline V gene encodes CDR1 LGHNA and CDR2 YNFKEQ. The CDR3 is CASSRGLAGGHSYNEQFF. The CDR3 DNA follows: TGTGCCAGCAGCCGGGGACTAGCGGGGGGCCACTCCTACAATGAGCAGTTCTTC.

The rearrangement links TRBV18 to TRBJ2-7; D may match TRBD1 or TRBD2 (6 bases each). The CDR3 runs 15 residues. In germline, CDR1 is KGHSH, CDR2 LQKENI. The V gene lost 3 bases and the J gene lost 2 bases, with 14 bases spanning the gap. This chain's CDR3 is CASSPVTGRTYEQYF. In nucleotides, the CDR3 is TGTGCCAGCTCACCGGTTACAGGGAGGACCTACGAGCAGTACTTC.

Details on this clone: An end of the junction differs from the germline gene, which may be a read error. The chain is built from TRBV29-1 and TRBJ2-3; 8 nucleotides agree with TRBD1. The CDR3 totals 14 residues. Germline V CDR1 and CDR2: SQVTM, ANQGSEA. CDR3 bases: TGCAGCGTGACTACCGCCAATCTCAGGGGGCGCGAGCATTTT. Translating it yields CSVTTANLRGREHF.